Presented here are 12 T cell receptor beta chains from one specimen sequenced in a study of T cells after yellow fever vaccination. In TCRdb, the 5' RACE reads were re-called with MiXCR into one record per CDR3 protein. The data contain about 550,000 distinct CDR3 sequences, approximately 21% of them singletons. The sequencing here drew on PBMCs, taken 15 days after the yellow fever booster vaccination. The receptors derive from a man aged 30 to 45 who received the YFV17D yellow fever vaccine.

This clonotype has more than one count but fewer than ten. The rearrangement joins TRBV20-1 to TRBJ1-1; D ambiguous. The CDR3 has 13 residues. V was shortened by 3 bases and J by 3 bases, with 11 bases between the two germline ends. CDR1 and CDR2 (germline): DFQATT, SNEGSKA (reference sequence). Written as DNA, the CDR3 is TGCAGTGCTAGTTCGGGTTTCGACACTGAAGCTTTCTTT. It codes for CSASSGFDTEAFF.

The chain joins TRBV4-3 to TRBJ2-7, with a weak D call TRBD1 (6 bases). The V gene's germline CDR1 is LGHNA and CDR2 YSLEER. The CDR3 totals 16 residues. Trimming left V 0 bases short and J 2 bases short, with 14 bases between. DNA for the CDR3: TGCGCCAGCAGCCAAGAGTTAACAGGGACCACCTACGAGCAGTACTTC. This translates into CASSQELTGTTYEQYF.

The chain employs TRBV20-1 and TRBJ1-5, with D tentatively TRBD1 (6 bases). The CDR3 totals 16 residues. Per germline, CDR1 DFQATT and CDR2 SNEGSKA (reference sequence). The V end was cut by 0 bases, the J end by 6 bases, with 18 bases between. CDR3 loop: CSARDRGQGSGQPQHF. CDR3 nucleotide sequence: TGCAGTGCTAGAGATCGGGGGCAGGGTTCAGGTCAGCCCCAGCATTTT.

The genes are TRBV29-1 and TRBJ2-3, with 14 bases aligning to TRBD2. V dropped 7 bases and J dropped 4; count of bases not matched to a gene: 7. The CDR3 length is 15 residues. Germline V gene data show CDR1 as SQVTM and CDR2 as ANQGSEA. CDR3 nucleotide sequence: TGCAGCGCCATGGGGACTAGCGGGAGCTCAGATACGCAGTATTTT. Translation gives CSAMGTSGSSDTQYF.

The V gene is TRBV28, the J gene TRBJ2-6; 9 bases fit TRBD1. This CDR3 is 17 amino acids long. Losses at the gene ends were 3 bases for V and 3 bases for J; bases not matched to a gene: 6. Germline CDR1 and CDR2: MDHEN and SYDVKM. The CDR3 sequence: CASSFVTGGGGANVLTF. The CDR3 region has the DNA TGTGCCAGCAGTTTTGTCACAGGGGGCGGTGGGGCCAACGTCCTGACTTTC.

The V gene is TRBV12-3 or TRBV12-4, the J gene TRBJ2-3, with D maybe TRBD1 (6 bases). V was pared by 7 bases and J by 2 bases, with 19 bases between. CDR3 size: 16 residues. The CDR3 DNA reads TGTGCCAGCACACCCGGAGTGGACAGAAACACAGATACGCAGTATTTT. Translation: CASTPGVDRNTDTQYF.

This clonotype was detected only once. The chain has TRBV29-1 and TRBJ2-5; D unclear. The CDR3 runs to 11 residues. Germline-derived CDR1 and CDR2 are SQVTM and ANQGSEA. Trimming left V 4 bases short and J 1 base short, with 4 bases between. CDR3 nucleotides: TGCAGCGTTGGTATCCAAGAGACCCAGTACTTC. Its protein is CSVGIQETQYF.

This clonotype was found a few times. V usage is TRBV28 and J usage is TRBJ2-2, with D possibly TRBD2 on 7 matching bases. The ends were cut back, 6 bases at V and 7 bases at J, with 9 bases in the middle. Germline loops: CDR1 MDHEN, CDR2 SYDVKM. CDR3 length: 12 amino acids. The DNA of the CDR3 is TGTGCCAGCAGAGGGGGGGACGGGGAGCTGTTTTTT. Amino acids: CASRGGDGELFF.

The CDR3 loop is CASSSTYLDTQYF. In nucleotides, the CDR3 is TGTGCCAGCAGCTCCACCTACCTAGATACGCAGTATTTT. The chain uses TRBV5-4 and TRBJ2-3; D gene uncertain. Deletions cut 3 bases from V and 5 bases from J, with 10 bases between. Germline V CDR1 and CDR2: SGHNT, YYREEE (reference sequence). CDR3 length: 13 residues.

This clonotype appeared a few times. This chain joins TRBV14 and TRBJ2-1; TRBD2 agrees at 13 bases. The V gene's germline CDR1 is SGHDN and CDR2 FVKESK. Germline trimming cut 4 bases from V and 13 bases from J; bases unmatched to any gene: 4. The CDR3 totals 13 residues. The CDR3 coding sequence is TGTGCCAGCAGCCCACGGACTAGCGGGAGACAGTTCTTC. This codes for CASSPRTSGRQFF.

The table lists this clonotype with a few counts. V is TRBV3-1 and J is TRBJ2-1; TRBD2 aligns across 14 bases. V lost 6 bases and J lost 10; bases outside the gene matches: 11. Germline CDR1 and CDR2: LGHDT and YNNKEL (reference sequence). CDR3 length: 16 residues. In DNA form, the CDR3 reads TGTGCCAGCAGAGAGTCCGGGACTAGCGGGAGTGGGGAGCAGTTCTTC. This codes for CASRESGTSGSGEQFF.

The chain links TRBV12-3 or TRBV12-4 to TRBJ2-3, with D hard to call. Trimming shortened V by 5 bases and J by 6 bases, and 9 bases separated the two germline ends. The CDR3 is 12 residues long. The CDR3 reads CASSRRMDTQYF. The DNA for the CDR3 is TGTGCCAGCAGTCGTCGTATGGATACGCAGTATTTT.